A single sample is the source of the 12 T cell receptor beta chains below, sequenced in a study of cytomegalovirus exposure and HLA in healthy donors. The assay was immunoSEQ multiplex PCR, and TCRdb's table has in-frame clones only and misses some. The sample lists over 75,000 clones; approximately 91% were seen once. Material for sequencing was PBMCs. The receptors were sampled from a man aged 30 to 45 in good health and CMV-seronegative.

This sequence joins TRBV29-1 and TRBJ1-4; 9 nucleotides align to TRBD1. This CDR3 region has 15 residues. The J segment lost 7 bases and the V segment lost 3 bases, leaving 9 bases of the junction unmatched. Germline-derived CDR1 and CDR2 are SQVTM and ANQGSEA. For the CDR3, the DNA is TGCAGCGTTGAGCCGTTAAACAGGGGGCGTGAAAAACTGTTTTTT. Translating it yields CSVEPLNRGREKLFF.

This clone was recorded once. V usage is TRBV10-3 and J usage is TRBJ2-7; 8 bases match TRBD2. Germline-derived CDR1 and CDR2 are ENHRY and SYGVKD. The CDR3 totals 15 residues. The J segment lost 0 bases and the V segment lost 4 bases, leaving 5 bases of the junction unmatched. The CDR3: CAISGFSGTSYEQYF. CDR3 DNA: TGTGCCATCAGTGGTTTTAGCGGGACCTCCTACGAGCAGTACTTC.

This clone was recorded once. CDR3 sequence (DNA): TGTGCCAGCAGTGAATCACAGGTAGCCAAAAACATTCAGTACTTC. Amino acid sequence: CASSESQVAKNIQYF. The chain links TRBV2 to TRBJ2-4; D perhaps matches TRBD1 (5 bases). Trimming took 2 bases from V and 0 from J, leaving 8 bases between them. Per germline, CDR1 SNHLY and CDR2 FYNNEI. CDR3 length: 15 amino acids. The full variable domain, its missing parts supplied by reference TRBV2 and TRBJ2-4, is EPEVTQTPSHQVTQMGQEVILRCVPISNHLYFYWYRQILGQKVEFLVSFYNNEISEKSEIFDDQFSVERPDGSNFTLKIRSTKLEDSAMYFCASSESQVAKNIQYFGAGTRLSVL.

The J gene is TRBJ1-1, the V gene TRBV10-3; no definite D call. Trimming removed 6 bases from V and 1 base from J, with 9 bases in between. This CDR3 spans 13 amino acids. Germline V gene data show CDR1 as ENHRY and CDR2 as SYGVKD. DNA of the CDR3: TGTGCCATCAGAAATCCCGGGAACACTGAAGCTTTCTTT. Its protein product is CAIRNPGNTEAFF.

The sample holds one count of this clone. This chain links TRBV6-1 with TRBJ2-2, with 9 bases lining up with TRBD1. Germline CDR1 is MNHNS and CDR2 is SASEGT. V gave up 9 bases and J gave up 5 bases; unmatched junction bases: 10. CDR3 length: 15 amino acids. Here the CDR3 reads CASLSTGGETGELFF. The CDR3, as DNA: TGTGCCAGTCTTTCGACAGGGGGTGAAACCGGGGAGCTGTTTTTT.

The CDR3 DNA reads TGCGCCAGCAGTGCCTCGGGACTACCCAATGAGCAGTTCTTC. This codes for CASSASGLPNEQFF. This chain connects TRBV10-1 to TRBJ2-1; 7 positions match TRBD2. The V gene end was trimmed by 4 bases and the J gene end by 6 bases; junction bases not matched to a gene: 6. Germline CDR1 is WNHNN and CDR2 is SYGVQD (reference sequence). The CDR3 has 14 residues.

For this clone: A junction boundary mismatches the germline segment, possibly from a read error. The chain combines TRBV7-7 with TRBJ2-5; D might be TRBD2 (6 bases). Germline V gives CDR1 SSHAT, CDR2 FNYEAQ (reference sequence). The CDR3 extends over 14 amino acids. The CDR3 DNA sequence: TGTGCTAGCAGCGCCGGCGGGTATAGCGGGACCCAGTACTTC. Translated: CASSAGGYSGTQYF.

The rearrangement uses TRBV28 and TRBJ2-5; a weak D match, TRBD1 (5 bases). The CDR3 length is 16 residues. The V gene lost 5 bases and the J gene lost 5 bases, with 21 bases spanning the gap. The V gene's germline CDR1 is MDHEN and CDR2 SYDVKM. The CDR3 DNA follows: TGTGCCAGCAGTACCTCCTCAGGGAAAGTGGGGGAGACCCAGTACTTC. Amino acids: CASSTSSGKVGETQYF.

The rearrangement joins TRBV19 to TRBJ2-3, with 10 bases matching TRBD2. The CDR3 totals 13 residues. Germline CDR1 is LNHDA and CDR2 is SQIVND (reference sequence). V gave up 8 bases and J gave up 8 bases; unmatched junction bases: 7. DNA of the CDR3: TGTGCCAGTGGAAGCGGGGGGGAAGGTACGCAGTATTTT. Translation: CASGSGGEGTQYF.

The V call is TRBV6-6, the J call TRBJ2-5; 12 positions match TRBD2. V lost 4 bases, J lost 5 bases, and 5 bases stayed unmatched. The CDR3 has 15 amino acids. Germline CDR1 MNHNY, CDR2 SVGAGI (reference sequence). CDR3 DNA: TGTGCCAGCAGTTCTAGCGGGGGGGGATTTGAGACCCAGTACTTC. Translating gives CASSSSGGGFETQYF.

This clone was recorded only once. A junction boundary mismatches the germline segment, possibly from a read error. The chain employs TRBV6-5 and TRBJ2-5; D is unclear. Per germline, CDR1 MNHEY and CDR2 SVGAGI. This CDR3 is 12 amino acids long. CDR3 sequence: CASSYDLEAQYF. CDR3 sequence (DNA): TGTGCCAGCAGTTACGACCTAGAGGCCCAGTACTTC.

The rearrangement uses TRBV5-1 and TRBJ1-2; 9 bases agree with TRBD1. This CDR3 spans 15 amino acids. CDR1 and CDR2 from the germline V gene are SGHRS and YFSETQ. Unmatched junction bases numbered 5, after V lost 0 bases and J lost 5 bases. CDR3 in amino acids: CASSLGTGGGYGYTF. The CDR3 DNA follows: TGCGCCAGCAGCTTGGGAACAGGGGGCGGTTATGGCTACACCTTC.